A selection of T cell receptor beta chains follows, all from one sample in a study of early T cells in non-severe SARS-CoV-2 infection. MiXCR, run by TCRdb on the 5' RACE reads, gives a single entry per CDR3 protein. The sample includes approximately 76,000 distinct CDR3 sequences, approximately 10% of them seen just once. Sequences were obtained from whole blood. Receptors were obtained from an adult who was a healthcare worker with PCR-confirmed SARS-CoV-2 infection or an uninfected control (not recorded which). The CDR3 runs from the conserved cysteine through the conserved F or W. Each record gives: D gene, J gene, clone size, V gene, CDR3 protein, CDR3 DNA. The D gene is left open where the match is weak. A row's size may be missing; if present it is once, few, many or a size class.

>NA|TRBJ2-2|many|TRBV20-1
CSASYGADTGELFF
TGCAGTGCTAGTTACGGGGCCGACACCGGGGAGCTGTTTTTT
>NA|TRBJ2-3|NA|TRBV4-2
CASSQGPAARGDTQYF
TGTGCCAGCAGCCAAGGTCCTGCGGCTCGGGGAGATACGCAGTATTTT
>TRBD1|TRBJ2-5|NA|TRBV29-1
CSVPPRGQETQYF
TGCAGCGTCCCCCCCAGGGGGCAAGAGACCCAGTACTTC
>TRBD1|TRBJ2-2|NA|TRBV6-2/TRBV6-3
CASKLDRINTGELFF
TGTGCCAGCAAGTTGGACAGGATCAACACCGGGGAGCTGTTTTTT
>NA|TRBJ2-3|many|TRBV12-3/TRBV12-4
CASSSNPSTDTQYF
TGTGCCAGCAGTTCCAATCCTAGCACAGATACGCAGTATTTT
>NA|TRBJ1-5|many|TRBV19
CASSSPSAEGANQPQHF
TGTGCCAGTAGTTCCCCAAGCGCGGAGGGTGCTAATCAGCCCCAGCATTTT
>NA|TRBJ1-5|NA|TRBV3-1
CASSLYRDQPQHF
TGTGCCAGCAGCCTCTACAGGGACCAGCCCCAGCATTTT
>NA|TRBJ1-1|NA|TRBV5-4
CASSLRQGYTEAFF
TGTGCCAGCAGCTTAAGGCAGGGCTACACTGAAGCTTTCTTT
>TRBD1|TRBJ1-1|many|TRBV7-2
CASSLQGANTEAFF
TGTGCCAGCAGCCTACAGGGGGCGAACACTGAAGCTTTCTTT
>NA|TRBJ2-5|NA|TRBV20-1
CSATHEGQETQYF
TGCAGTGCTACCCACGAGGGACAAGAGACCCAGTACTTC
>NA|TRBJ2-7|NA|TRBV27
CASSTGAYQYEQYF
TGTGCCAGCAGTACTGGGGCCTACCAATACGAGCAGTACTTC
>TRBD2|TRBJ2-1|NA|TRBV6-1
CASIAGEGQDEQFF
TGTGCCAGCATCGCGGGAGAGGGTCAGGATGAGCAGTTCTTC
>NA|TRBJ1-3|NA|TRBV4-1
CASSQGQGVGNTIYF
TGCGCCAGCAGCCAAGGCCAGGGCGTTGGAAACACCATATATTTT
>NA|TRBJ2-2|NA|TRBV29-1
CSVRDGVTGELFF
TGCAGCGTCCGGGACGGTGTTACCGGGGAGCTGTTTTTT
>NA|TRBJ1-6|few|TRBV2
CASSEDSFYNSPLHF
TGTGCCAGCAGTGAGGACAGCTTCTATAATTCACCCCTCCACTTT
>TRBD1|TRBJ1-4|NA|TRBV2
CASRAPGQGREKLFF
TGTGCCAGCAGAGCTCCGGGACAGGGCCGTGAAAAACTGTTTTTT
>NA|TRBJ2-1|few|TRBV7-8
CASSSRGVSYNEQFF
TGTGCCAGCAGCTCTAGGGGAGTCTCCTACAATGAGCAGTTCTTC
>NA|TRBJ2-4|few|TRBV20-1
CSARDRPRGGIQYF
TGCAGTGCTAGAGATCGCCCAAGGGGAGGCATTCAGTACTTC
>NA|TRBJ2-2|many|TRBV20-1
CSAARTGTGELFF
TGCAGTGCTGCGAGGACGGGGACCGGGGAGCTGTTTTTT
>TRBD2|TRBJ2-1|many|TRBV12-3/TRBV12-4
CASSPGLAGLDEQFF
TGTGCCAGCAGTCCCGGACTAGCGGGGTTGGATGAGCAGTTCTTC
>TRBD2|TRBJ2-7|many|TRBV4-1
CASSQGGLARDEQYF
TGCGCCAGCAGCCAAGGGGGACTAGCCCGCGACGAGCAGTACTTC
>NA|TRBJ1-4|many|TRBV9
CASSVEGRNNEKLFF
TGTGCCAGCAGCGTAGAGGGCCGGAATAATGAAAAACTGTTTTTT
>NA|TRBJ1-2|many|TRBV12-1
CASSFPGQGHYGYTF
TGTGCCAGCAGCTTTCCGGGACAGGGGCACTATGGCTACACCTTC
>NA|TRBJ2-3|many|TRBV11-2
CASSLAGYGTDTQYF
TGTGCCAGCAGCTTAGCCGGGTATGGCACAGATACGCAGTATTTT
>NA|TRBJ2-7|NA|TRBV6-2/TRBV6-3
CASSIANSYEQYF
TGTGCCAGCAGCATTGCGAATTCCTACGAGCAGTACTTC
>NA|TRBJ2-1|many|TRBV13
CASSRTANNEQFF
TGTGCCAGCAGCAGGACTGCGAACAATGAGCAGTTCTTC
>NA|TRBJ2-3|many|TRBV10-3
CAISVGSTDTQYF
TGTGCCATCAGTGTCGGGAGCACAGATACGCAGTATTTT
>TRBD1|TRBJ2-7|many|TRBV29-1
CSVGGTGLLEQYF
TGCAGCGTTGGCGGGACAGGCCTCCTCGAGCAGTACTTC
>NA|TRBJ1-1|NA|TRBV29-1
CSSRATVNTEAFF
TGCAGCTCTCGGGCCACGGTTAACACTGAAGCTTTCTTT
>NA|TRBJ2-1|few|TRBV20-1
CSAPGIGGPYNEQFF
TGCAGTGCCCCCGGGATCGGGGGACCCTACAATGAGCAGTTCTTC
>NA|TRBJ1-2|many|TRBV5-4
CASSLWGGHGYTF
TGTGCCAGCAGCCTCTGGGGGGGCCATGGCTACACCTTC
>NA|TRBJ2-7|few|TRBV10-1
CASSETQGPYEQYF
TGCGCCAGCAGTGAGACCCAGGGACCCTACGAGCAGTACTTC
>NA|TRBJ1-1|NA|TRBV9
CASSAGREAQNTEAFF
TGTGCCAGCAGCGCGGGGCGGGAGGCCCAGAACACTGAAGCTTTCTTT
>TRBD2|TRBJ2-2|NA|TRBV6-5
CASSSFSGGPTGELFF
TGTGCCAGCAGTTCATTTTCGGGGGGGCCCACCGGGGAGCTGTTTTTT
>NA|TRBJ2-1|many|TRBV12-2
CASRPQWARSSYNEQFF
TGTGCAAGTCGCCCCCAGTGGGCGAGGTCCAGCTACAATGAGCAGTTCTTC
>NA|TRBJ2-1|few|TRBV20-1
CSAGSGSSYNEQFF
TGCAGTGCTGGGAGCGGAAGCTCCTACAATGAGCAGTTCTTC
>NA|TRBJ1-1|few|TRBV29-1
CSLRQRNTEAFF
TGCAGCTTGCGACAGAGGAACACTGAAGCTTTCTTT
>NA|TRBJ1-1|many|TRBV7-9
CASSFSGGKTEAFF
TGTGCCAGCAGCTTTAGCGGGGGGAAGACTGAAGCTTTCTTT